The next 10 T cell receptor beta chains were all read from a single sample in a study of shared clonotypes between healthy human individuals. Sequenced by immunoSEQ multiplex PCR; TCRdb stores in-frame clones only, minus some. The table has 2 million or so clones, roughly 95% seen once; the top ten hold roughly 0.13%. The sequenced sample was naive CD4+ T cells sorted from blood. This sample's subset: CD45RA+ positively selected. The source is a man aged 18 to 30 in good health.

The CDR3 region has the DNA TGTGCCAGCTCGCCAGGGACAGGGGGAGATGAAAAACTGTTTTTT. Amino acid sequence: CASSPGTGGDEKLFF. The chain uses TRBV18 and TRBJ1-4; 11 bases fit TRBD1. V lost 6 bases, J lost 6 bases, and 6 bases stayed unmatched. The V gene's germline CDR1 is KGHSH and CDR2 LQKENI. This CDR3 spans 15 amino acids.

J is TRBJ2-2 and V is TRBV18; D unclear. V lost 6 bases to trimming and J lost 5 bases, with 7 bases between them. The length of the CDR3 is 12 residues. CDR1 is KGHSH, CDR2 LQKENI, per germline. CDR3 protein: CASSQRTGELFF. The CDR3 region has the DNA TGTGCCAGCTCCCAGAGGACCGGGGAGCTGTTTTTT.

Concerning this clone itself: Additional DNA sequences in this sample encode the identical CDR3. V usage is TRBV5-1 and J usage is TRBJ1-2; D not certain. The germline CDR1 and CDR2 sequences are SGHRS and YFSETQ. V lost 4 bases and J lost 2, with 9 bases in between. The CDR3 loop spans 13 amino acids. The CDR3 is CASSTDGNYGYTF. CDR3 DNA: TGCGCCAGCAGCACCGACGGAAACTATGGCTACACCTTC.

The chain has TRBV7-8 and TRBJ1-6, with 9 bases identical to TRBD1. V shed 5 bases and J 14 bases; nucleotides not matched to a gene: 16. The CDR3 sequence is 16 residues long. From germline, CDR1 is SGHVS and CDR2 FQNEAQ. CDR3 sequence reads: CASSGVTGTGTVSLHF. CDR3 nucleotide sequence: TGTGCCAGCAGCGGGGTGACCGGGACAGGGACTGTATCCCTCCACTTT.

The genes are TRBV11-2 and TRBJ2-5; D is perhaps TRBD1 or TRBD2 (5 bases each). CDR3 length: 13 amino acids. Looked up from germline, CDR1 is SGHAT and CDR2 is FQNNGV. Trimming shortened V by 5 bases and J by 5 bases, and 12 bases separated the two germline ends. The CDR3 loop reads CASSPRGHETQYF. The CDR3 DNA reads TGTGCCAGCAGCCCTCGGGGCCACGAGACCCAGTACTTC.

This clone has a single count. The chain has TRBV5-6 and TRBJ1-1; possibly TRBD1 for D (5 bases). V was clipped by 1 base and J by 2 bases, with 9 bases between them. Germline CDR1 SGHDT, CDR2 YYEEEE. The length of the CDR3 is 14 residues. CDR3 amino acids: CASSLFGGNTEAFF. Here the CDR3 DNA reads TGTGCCAGCAGCTTGTTCGGGGGAAACACTGAAGCTTTCTTT.

J is TRBJ1-6 and V is TRBV11-2; D remains ambiguous. Germline V gives CDR1 SGHAT, CDR2 FQNNGV. The CDR3 is 15 amino acids. Deletions cut 2 bases from V and 2 bases from J, with 7 bases between. The CDR3 region is CASSLTFPYNSPLHF. DNA for the CDR3: TGTGCCAGCAGCTTAACGTTCCCCTATAATTCACCCCTCCACTTT.

The chain couples TRBV7-3 to TRBJ2-5; the D is unclear. The ends were cut back, 5 bases at V and 1 base at J, with 14 bases in the middle. The germline V gene has CDR1 SGHTA and CDR2 FQGTGA. CDR3 length equals 15 residues. The CDR3 DNA reads TGTGCCAGCAGCCCCATAAACGGCCCCCAAGAGACCCAGTACTTC. Its translation: CASSPINGPQETQYF.

In regard to this clone: Other DNA sequences within the sample encode an identical CDR3. This chain connects TRBV7-8 to TRBJ2-1; 9 bases agree with TRBD2. V dropped 1 base and J dropped 7; count of bases not matched to a gene: 5. The CDR3 loop spans 15 amino acids. CDR1 is SGHVS, CDR2 FQNEAQ, per germline. The CDR3 nucleotides read TGTGCCAGCAGCTTAGGGCGGGGGGGCCTGAATGAGCAGTTCTTC. Translating gives CASSLGRGGLNEQFF.

The chain carries TRBV5-4 and TRBJ2-3; weak D call: TRBD2 (6 bases). V shed 1 base and J shed 6 bases, with 15 bases lying between them. Germline CDR1 is SGHNT and CDR2 is YYREEE (reference sequence). The CDR3 contains 15 residues. In DNA, the CDR3 is TGTGCCAGCAGCTTGAAACTATCTGGGGGGGATACGCAGTATTTT. Its translation is CASSLKLSGGDTQYF. The whole variable domain, remainder taken from reference TRBV5-4 and TRBJ2-3, is ETGVTQSPTHLIKTRGQQVTLRCSSQSGHNTVSWYQQALGQGPQFIFQYYREEENGRGNFPPRFSGLQFPNYSSELNVNALELDDSALYLCASSLKLSGGDTQYFGPGTRLTVL.